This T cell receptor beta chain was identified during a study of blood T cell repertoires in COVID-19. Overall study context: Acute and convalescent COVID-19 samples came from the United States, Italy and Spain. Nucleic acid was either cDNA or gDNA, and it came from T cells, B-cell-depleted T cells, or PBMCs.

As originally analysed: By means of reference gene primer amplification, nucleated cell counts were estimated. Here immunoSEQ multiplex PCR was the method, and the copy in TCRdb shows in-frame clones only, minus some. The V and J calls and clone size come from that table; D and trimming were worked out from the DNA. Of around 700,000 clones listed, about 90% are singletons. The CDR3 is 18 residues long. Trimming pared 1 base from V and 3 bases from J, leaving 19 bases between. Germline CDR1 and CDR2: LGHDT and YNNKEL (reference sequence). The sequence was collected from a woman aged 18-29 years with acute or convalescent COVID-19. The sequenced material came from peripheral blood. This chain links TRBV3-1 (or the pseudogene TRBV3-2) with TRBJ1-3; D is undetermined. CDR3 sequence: CASSQGPIWKTDGNTIYF. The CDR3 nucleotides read TGTGCCAGCAGCCAAGGACCGATATGGAAAACAGATGGAAACACCATATATTTT.